Described below is a single T cell receptor (beta chain) sequence and its context. MiXCR, run by TCRdb on the 5' RACE reads, gives a single entry per CDR3 protein. The table includes some 100,000 distinct CDR3 sequences, approximately 18% detected once. The data belong to a study of T cells of healthy individuals. Trimming at V came to 3 bases and at J to 6 bases, leaving 8 bases not matched to a gene. The CDR3 covers 16 residues. Germline V CDR1 and CDR2: SGHRS, YFSETQ. The chain has TRBV5-1 and TRBJ2-1; TRBD1 matches 11 bases. The sequence was collected from a human donor in good health. CDR3 sequence: CASSSSGQGAGNEQFF. In nucleotides, the CDR3 is TGCGCCAGCAGCTCCTCCGGACAGGGGGCCGGCAATGAGCAGTTCTTC.